This T cell receptor beta chain was recorded in a study of graft-versus-host responses after intestinal transplantation. CDR3 length: 16 residues. V lost 4 bases, J lost 10 bases, and 8 bases stayed unmatched. From germline, CDR1 is MGHRA and CDR2 YSYEKL. Here immunoSEQ multiplex PCR was the method, and the copy in TCRdb shows in-frame clones only, minus some. Of about 120,000 clones in the sample, more than 90% are singletons; the top ten hold 0.23%. In regard to this clone: Its antigen is not known.

The sequencing used unstimulated CD4+ T cells sorted from spleen or lymph node cells, collected before transplant. The sequence was obtained from a human donor who was the organ donor for an intestinal transplant. The V call is TRBV4-1, the J call TRBJ2-1, with 15 nucleotides matching TRBD2. The CDR3 here is CASSRPGTSGRMEQFF. CDR3 coding DNA: TGCGCCAGCAGCCGCCCCGGGACTAGCGGGAGGATGGAGCAGTTCTTC.